This T cell receptor (beta chain) stems from a study of T cells expressing NK-cell markers. This CDR3 has 13 residues. CDR1 and CDR2 (germline): SGHVS, FQNEAQ. TCRdb re-called the 5' RACE reads; every CDR3 protein appears as one record, without DNA. The table for this sample gives over 150,000 distinct CDR3 sequences. The sequencing sample was made of blood T cells: a sorted CD56 or NKG2C T cell subset, CD4+ or CD8+ T cells, or bulk PBMC T cells (not recorded which). The clonotype comes from a woman in her forties or fifties in good health. This chain links TRBV7-8 with TRBJ2-1; TCRdb's assignment of TRBD1 cannot be checked, as there is no DNA. The CDR3 loop is CASSLEGPTEQFF. Variable domain in full (rest from reference TRBV7-8 and TRBJ2-1): GAGVSQSPRYKVAKRGQDVALRCDPISGHVSLFWYQQALGQGPEFLTYFQNEAQLDKSGLPSDRFFAERPEGSVSTLKIQRTQQEDSAVYLCASSLEGPTEQFFGPGTRLTVL.